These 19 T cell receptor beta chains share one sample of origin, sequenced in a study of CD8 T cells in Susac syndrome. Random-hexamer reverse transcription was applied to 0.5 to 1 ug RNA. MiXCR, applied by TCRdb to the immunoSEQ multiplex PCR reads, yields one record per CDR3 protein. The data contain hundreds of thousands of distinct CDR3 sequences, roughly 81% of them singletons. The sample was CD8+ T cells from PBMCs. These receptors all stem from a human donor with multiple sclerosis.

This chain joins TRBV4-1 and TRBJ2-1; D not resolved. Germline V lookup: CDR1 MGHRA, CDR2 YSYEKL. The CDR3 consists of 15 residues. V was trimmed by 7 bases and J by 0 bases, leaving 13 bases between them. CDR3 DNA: TGCGCCAGCACCCTGGATCGGAGCTCCTACAATGAGCAGTTCTTC. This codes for CASTLDRSSYNEQFF.

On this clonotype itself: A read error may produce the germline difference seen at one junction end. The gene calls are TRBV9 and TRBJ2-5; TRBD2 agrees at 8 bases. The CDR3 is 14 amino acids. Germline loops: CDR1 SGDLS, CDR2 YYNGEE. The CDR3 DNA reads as TGTGCCAGCAGCGCCGGGGGGGTTCAAGGGACCCAGTACTTC. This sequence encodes CASSAGGVQGTQYF.

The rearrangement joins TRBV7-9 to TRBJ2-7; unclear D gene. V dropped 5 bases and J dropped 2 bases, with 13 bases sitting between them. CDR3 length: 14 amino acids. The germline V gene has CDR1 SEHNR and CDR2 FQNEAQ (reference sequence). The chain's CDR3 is CASSTETKTYEQYF. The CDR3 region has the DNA TGTGCCAGCAGCACAGAGACAAAAACCTACGAGCAGTACTTC.

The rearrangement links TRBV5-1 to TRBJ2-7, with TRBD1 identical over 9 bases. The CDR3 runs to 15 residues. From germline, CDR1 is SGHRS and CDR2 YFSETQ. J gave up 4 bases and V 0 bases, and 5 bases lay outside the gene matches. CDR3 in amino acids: CASSLEDRGPYEQYF. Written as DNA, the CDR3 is TGCGCCAGCAGCTTGGAGGACAGGGGTCCTTACGAGCAGTACTTC.

The CDR3 protein is CASSQFQLSAKNIQYF. The CDR3 DNA reads TGCGCCAGCAGTCAATTCCAGTTGAGTGCCAAAAACATTCAGTACTTC. The chain uses TRBV23-1 and TRBJ2-4; D gene ambiguous. TRBV23-1 is noted as an ORF with a role that remains uncertain. The CDR3 runs 16 residues. The V and J ends lost 1 base and 1 base respectively, with 11 bases between them.

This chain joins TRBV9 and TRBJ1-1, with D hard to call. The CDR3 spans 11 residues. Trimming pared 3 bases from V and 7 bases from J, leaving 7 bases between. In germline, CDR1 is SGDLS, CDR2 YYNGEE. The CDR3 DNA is TGTGCCAGCAGCGCCCGAGATGAAGCTTTCTTT. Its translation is CASSARDEAFF.

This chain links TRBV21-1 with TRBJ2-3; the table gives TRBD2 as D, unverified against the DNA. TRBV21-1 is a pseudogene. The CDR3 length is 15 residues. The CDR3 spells CASSNRSWGVDTQYF. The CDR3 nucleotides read TGTGCCAGCAGCAATCGATCGTGGGGAGTGGATACGCAGTATTTT.

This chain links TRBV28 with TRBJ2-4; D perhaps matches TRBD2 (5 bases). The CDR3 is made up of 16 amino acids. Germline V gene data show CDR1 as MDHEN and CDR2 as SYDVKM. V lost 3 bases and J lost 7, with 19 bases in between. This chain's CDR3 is CASSFPKEEMGNIQYF. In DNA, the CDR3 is TGTGCCAGCAGTTTCCCAAAGGAGGAAATGGGTAACATTCAGTACTTC.

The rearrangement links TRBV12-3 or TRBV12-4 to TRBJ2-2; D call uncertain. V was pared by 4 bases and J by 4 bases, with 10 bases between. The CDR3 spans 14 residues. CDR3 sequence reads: CASSSNSGTGELFF. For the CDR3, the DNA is TGTGCCAGCAGTTCGAACTCGGGCACCGGGGAGCTGTTTTTT.

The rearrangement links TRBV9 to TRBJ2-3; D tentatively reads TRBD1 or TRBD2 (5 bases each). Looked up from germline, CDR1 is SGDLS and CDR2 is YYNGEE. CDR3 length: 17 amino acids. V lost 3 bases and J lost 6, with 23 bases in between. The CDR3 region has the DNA TGTGCCAGCAGCGCCGTTTCCGGGACCCCTAACTTGGATACGCAGTATTTT. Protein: CASSAVSGTPNLDTQYF. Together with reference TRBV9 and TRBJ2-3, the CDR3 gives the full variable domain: DSGVTQTPKHLITATGQRVTLRCSPRSGDLSVYWYQQSLDQGLQFLIQYYNGEERAKGNILERFSAQQFPDLHSELNLSSLELGDSALYFCASSAVSGTPNLDTQYFGPGTRLTVL.

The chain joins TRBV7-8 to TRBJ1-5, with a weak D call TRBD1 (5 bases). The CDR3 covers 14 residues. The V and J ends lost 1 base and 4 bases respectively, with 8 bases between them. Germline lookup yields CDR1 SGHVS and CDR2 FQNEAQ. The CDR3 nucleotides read TGTGCCAGCAGCTTAGAAAGGGGTAATCAGCCCCAGCATTTT. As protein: CASSLERGNQPQHF.

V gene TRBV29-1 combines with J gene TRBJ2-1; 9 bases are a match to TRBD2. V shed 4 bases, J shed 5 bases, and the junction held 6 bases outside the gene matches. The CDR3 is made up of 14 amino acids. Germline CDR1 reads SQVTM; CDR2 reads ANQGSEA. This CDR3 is CSVVRLAGHNEQFF. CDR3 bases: TGCAGCGTTGTACGGCTAGCGGGACACAATGAGCAGTTCTTC.

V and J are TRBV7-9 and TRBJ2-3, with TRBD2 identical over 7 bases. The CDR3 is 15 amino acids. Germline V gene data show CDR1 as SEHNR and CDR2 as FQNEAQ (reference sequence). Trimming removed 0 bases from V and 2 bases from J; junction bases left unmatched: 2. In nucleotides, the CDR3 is TGTGCCAGCAGCTTAGCCCTAGCGGACACAGATACGCAGTATTTT. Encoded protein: CASSLALADTDTQYF. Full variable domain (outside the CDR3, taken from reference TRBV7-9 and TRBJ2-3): DTGVSQNPRHKITKRGQNVTFRCDPISEHNRLYWYRQTLGQGPEFLTYFQNEAQLEKSRLLSDRFSAERPKGSFSTLEIQRTEQGDSAMYLCASSLALADTDTQYFGPGTRLTVL.

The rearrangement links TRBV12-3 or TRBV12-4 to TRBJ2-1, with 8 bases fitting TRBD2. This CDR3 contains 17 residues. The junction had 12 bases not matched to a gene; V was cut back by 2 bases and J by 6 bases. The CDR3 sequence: CASSLLPQRERGNEQFF. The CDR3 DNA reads TGTGCCAGCAGTTTACTTCCCCAGCGGGAGAGGGGCAATGAGCAGTTCTTC.

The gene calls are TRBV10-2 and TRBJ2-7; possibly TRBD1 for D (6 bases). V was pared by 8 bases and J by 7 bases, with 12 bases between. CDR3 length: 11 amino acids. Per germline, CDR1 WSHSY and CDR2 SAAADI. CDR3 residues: CASGGGWEQYF. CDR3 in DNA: TGCGCCAGCGGGGGCGGTTGGGAGCAGTACTTC.

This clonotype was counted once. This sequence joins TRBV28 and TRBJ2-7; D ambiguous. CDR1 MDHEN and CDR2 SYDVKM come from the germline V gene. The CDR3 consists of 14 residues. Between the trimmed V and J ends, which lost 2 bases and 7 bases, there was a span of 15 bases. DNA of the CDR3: TGTGCCAGCAGTTTACTCTCCAATTCGCGGGAGCAGTACTTC. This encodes CASSLLSNSREQYF.

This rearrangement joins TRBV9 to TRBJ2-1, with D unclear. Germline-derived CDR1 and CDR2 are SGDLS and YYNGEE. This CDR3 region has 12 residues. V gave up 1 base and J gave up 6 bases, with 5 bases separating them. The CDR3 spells CASSVIFNEQFF. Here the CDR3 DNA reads TGTGCCAGCAGCGTAATTTTCAATGAGCAGTTCTTC.

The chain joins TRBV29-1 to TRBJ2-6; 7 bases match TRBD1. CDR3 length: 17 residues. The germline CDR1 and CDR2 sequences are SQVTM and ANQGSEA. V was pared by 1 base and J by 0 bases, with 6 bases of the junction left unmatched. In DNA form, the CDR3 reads TGCAGCGTTGAAGGGGCAGGGGGAGACTCTGGGGCCAACGTCCTGACTTTC. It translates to CSVEGAGGDSGANVLTF.

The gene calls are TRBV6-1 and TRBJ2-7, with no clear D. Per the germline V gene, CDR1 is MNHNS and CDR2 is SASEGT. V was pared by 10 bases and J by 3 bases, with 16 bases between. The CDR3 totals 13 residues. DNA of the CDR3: TGTGCCACTGCGGACGGAGTACACTACGAGCAGTACTTC. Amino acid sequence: CATADGVHYEQYF.